The clone carrying this T cell receptor (beta chain) turned up a few times. The junction does not match germline at one end; this may be a read error. Germline lookup yields CDR1 SGHRS and CDR2 YFSETQ. The CDR3 extends over 16 amino acids. Via MiXCR, TCRdb re-called the 5' RACE reads, giving one row per CDR3 protein. The table lists about 54,000 distinct CDR3 sequences, 15% to 20% of them singletons. Material: naive CD4+ T cells sorted from blood. Subset meaning: naive CD4+ T cells, CD4+CD45RA+CD25-. This TCR came from a female donor with breast cancer. The chain is built from TRBV5-1 and TRBJ2-2, with TRBD2 matching 9 bases. CDR3 amino acids: CASSSLAGNPSGELFF. The CDR3 DNA is TGCGCCAGCAGCAGCCTAGCGGGAAACCCTTCGGGGGAGCTGTTCTTT. Full variable domain (outside the CDR3, taken from reference TRBV5-1 and TRBJ2-2): KAGVTQTPRYLIKTRGQQVTLSCSPISGHRSVSWYQQTPGQGLQFLFEYFSETQRNKGNFPGRFSGRQFSNSRSEMNVSTLELGDSALYLCASSSLAGNPSGELFFGEGSRLTVL.